This T cell receptor beta chain stems from a study of blood T cell repertoires in COVID-19. Original data processing: Amplification with reference gene primers provided the estimates of nucleated cell counts. Repertoires were generated with immunoSEQ multiplex PCR, while TCRdb's copy carries only in-frame clones and drops some. The D gene and trimming were derived from the DNA, and the V and J assignments and clone size from that table. The data show approximately 190,000 clones, around 85% seen once. This CDR3 is built from 14 residues. The germline CDR1 and CDR2 sequences are SGHNT and YENEEA. V was pared by 5 bases and J by 7 bases, with 7 bases of the junction left unmatched.

This clonotype was sampled from a man between 65 and 85 years old with active or convalescent COVID-19. The sequenced sample consisted of peripheral blood. The V call is TRBV11-3, the J call TRBJ2-2; 7 positions agree with TRBD1. The CDR3 DNA sequence: TGTGCCAGCAGCCCAAGACAGGGCCACGGGGAGCTGTTTTTT. Protein sequence: CASSPRQGHGELFF.